The 5 T cell receptor beta chains below were found in one sample sequenced in a study of radiotherapy plus CTLA-4 blockade in lung cancer. Profiled with immunoSEQ multiplex PCR; TCRdb holds only in-frame clones, not every one. The profile shows roughly 130,000 clones, 90% of them singletons. The sample was peripheral blood, taken from a patient treated with radiotherapy plus ipilimumab. The receptor source for this set is a human donor with non-small cell lung cancer that progressed on radiotherapy plus ipilimumab.

The gene calls are TRBV27 and TRBJ2-6; D not resolved. The CDR3 is made up of 16 amino acids. The germline V and J ends were trimmed by 5 bases and 2 bases, with 13 bases remaining between them. Per germline, CDR1 MNHEY and CDR2 SMNVEV (reference sequence). CDR3 in amino acids: CASSHPPAAGANVLTF. The CDR3 nucleotides are TGTGCCAGCAGTCATCCCCCCGCGGCTGGGGCCAACGTCCTGACTTTC.

The chain is built from TRBV30 and TRBJ2-1; 9 bases line up with TRBD1. V shed 1 base and J 1 base; nucleotides not matched to a gene: 14. This CDR3 spans 19 amino acids. Germline V gene lookup returns CDR1 GTSNPN and CDR2 SVGIG (reference sequence). For the CDR3, the DNA is TGTGCCTGGAGTGAATGGGGACAGGGCTTTACCTCATCCTACAATGAGCAGTTCTTC. Encoded protein: CAWSEWGQGFTSSYNEQFF.

V gene TRBV29-1 combines with J gene TRBJ2-5; D is possibly TRBD1 (5 bases). CDR3 length: 12 amino acids. Germline V CDR1 and CDR2: SQVTM, ANQGSEA. V was clipped by 5 bases and J by 4 bases, with 11 bases between them. The CDR3 sequence is CSVTQGRETQYF. The CDR3 DNA reads TGCAGCGTTACTCAGGGTCGAGAGACCCAGTACTTC.

V usage is TRBV7-6 and J usage is TRBJ2-5; maybe TRBD1 (6 bases). There are 14 residues in the CDR3. V was trimmed by 5 bases and J by 1 base, leaving 11 bases between them. CDR1 and CDR2 (germline): SGHVS, FNYEAQ. CDR3 nucleotide sequence: TGTGCCAGCAGCCGGACAGTGTTCCAAGAGACCCAGTACTTC. Its protein is CASSRTVFQETQYF.

This chain joins TRBV6-6 and TRBJ1-4, with no clear D. V gave up 3 bases and J gave up 5 bases, with 10 bases separating them. Germline V gene sequence: CDR1 MNHNY, CDR2 SVGAGI (reference sequence). This CDR3 region has 14 residues. CDR3 nucleotide sequence: TGTGCCAGCAGTTATCTCACCGGCAATGAAAAACTGTTTTTT. Residues: CASSYLTGNEKLFF.